What follows are 3 T cell receptor beta chains derived from one specimen sequenced in a study of CD8+ T cells in alopecia areata. As for treatment: oral pan-JAK inhibitor, 5-10 mg twice daily. Reverse transcribed after extraction, RNA yielded cDNA as the sequencing template. Measured with immunoSEQ multiplex PCR; TCRdb has only the in-frame clones, and not every one. The table shows about 180,000 clones, with approximately 50% occurring only once. The sequences come from CD8+ T cells sorted from blood, collected around week 53, from a patient treated with tofacitinib. These receptors originate from a human donor with alopecia areata.

The chain carries TRBV5-1 and TRBJ2-7, with a weak D call TRBD1 (5 bases). Trimming removed 4 bases at V and 0 bases at J, with 11 bases between. This CDR3 is built from 14 residues. Germline V CDR1 and CDR2: SGHRS, YFSETQ. The CDR3 sequence is CASSDHRSSYEQYF. The CDR3 bases are TGCGCCAGCAGCGACCACAGGAGCTCCTACGAGCAGTACTTC.

This clone appeared a few times. This sequence joins TRBV7-9 and TRBJ2-1; perhaps TRBD1 as D (5 bases). Germline CDR1 and CDR2: SEHNR and FQNEAQ (reference sequence). The CDR3 is made up of 11 amino acids. The V end lost 1 base, the J end lost 14 bases, and 9 bases lay between the germline ends. The CDR3 protein is CASSLGQGKFF. DNA for the CDR3: TGTGCCAGCAGCTTAGGGCAGGGAAAGTTCTTC.

Notes on this clone: One junction end does not reproduce the germline sequence, and a read error may be involved. This chain links TRBV15 with TRBJ2-5; D is ambiguous. The CDR3 extends over 13 amino acids. Germline values: CDR1 LNHNV, CDR2 YYDKDF (reference sequence). The CDR3 DNA is TGTGCCACCACCCTTGGGTCCCAAGAGACCCAGCACTTC. It specifies CATTLGSQETQHF.